This TCR beta chain was found in a study of T cells and Merkel cell carcinoma outcomes. Whole-study results and caveats: Reportedly, T-cell repertoire with density predicts Merkel cell carcinoma outcomes.

Points on this clone: What it recognizes is unknown.

CDR1 and CDR2 (germline): KGHSH, LQKENI. V lost 6 bases, J lost 2 bases, and 4 bases lay in between. This CDR3 is built from 11 residues. Here immunoSEQ multiplex PCR was the method, and the copy in TCRdb shows in-frame clones only, minus some. This table holds roughly 13,000 clones, 92% found once. This chain uses TRBV18 with TRBJ2-5, with no clear D. This receptor was identified in a human donor with Merkel cell carcinoma. The sequenced material came from tumor tissue from Merkel cell carcinoma. CDR3 residues: CASSSQETQYF. The DNA for the CDR3 is TGTGCCAGCTCCAGTCAAGAGACCCAGTACTTC.